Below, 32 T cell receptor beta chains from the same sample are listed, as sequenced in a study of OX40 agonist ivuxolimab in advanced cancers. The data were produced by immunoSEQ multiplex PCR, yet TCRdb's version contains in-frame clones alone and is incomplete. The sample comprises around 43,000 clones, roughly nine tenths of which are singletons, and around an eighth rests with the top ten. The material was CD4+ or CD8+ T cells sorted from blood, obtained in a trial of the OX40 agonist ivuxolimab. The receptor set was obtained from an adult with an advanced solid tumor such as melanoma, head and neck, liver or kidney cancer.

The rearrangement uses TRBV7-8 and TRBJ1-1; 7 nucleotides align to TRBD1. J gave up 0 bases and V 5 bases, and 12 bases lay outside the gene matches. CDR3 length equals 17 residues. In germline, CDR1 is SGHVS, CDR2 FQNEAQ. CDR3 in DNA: TGTGCCAGCAGCAATTCCGCAGGGGGATATTTGAACACTGAAGCTTTCTTT. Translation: CASSNSAGGYLNTEAFF. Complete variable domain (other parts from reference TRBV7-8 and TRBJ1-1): GAGVSQSPRYKVAKRGQDVALRCDPISGHVSLFWYQQALGQGPEFLTYFQNEAQLDKSGLPSDRFFAERPEGSVSTLKIQRTQQEDSAVYLCASSNSAGGYLNTEAFFGQGTRLTVV.

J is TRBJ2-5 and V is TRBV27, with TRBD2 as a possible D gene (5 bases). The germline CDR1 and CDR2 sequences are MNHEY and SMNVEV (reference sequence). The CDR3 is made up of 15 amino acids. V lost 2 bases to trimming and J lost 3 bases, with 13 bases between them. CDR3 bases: TGTGCCAGCAGTTTAGCTTACGATAGCGAAGAGACCCAGTACTTC. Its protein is CASSLAYDSEETQYF.

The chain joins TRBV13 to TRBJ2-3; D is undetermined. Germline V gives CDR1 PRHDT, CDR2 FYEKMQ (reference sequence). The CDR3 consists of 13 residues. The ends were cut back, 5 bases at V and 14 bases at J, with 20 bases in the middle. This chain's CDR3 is CASSEALVSFSYF. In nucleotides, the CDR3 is TGTGCCAGCAGCGAAGCCCTAGTGAGTTTTTCGTATTTT. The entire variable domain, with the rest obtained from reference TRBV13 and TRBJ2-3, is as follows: AAGVIQSPRHLIKEKRETATLKCYPIPRHDTVYWYQQGPGQDPQFLISFYEKMQSDKGSIPDRFSAQQFSDYHSELNMSSLELGDSALYFCASSEALVSFSYFGPGTRLTVL.

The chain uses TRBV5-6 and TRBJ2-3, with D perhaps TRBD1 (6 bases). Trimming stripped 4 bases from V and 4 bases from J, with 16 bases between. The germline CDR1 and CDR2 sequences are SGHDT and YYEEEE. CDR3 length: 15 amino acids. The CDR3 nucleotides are TGTGCCAGCAGCCTGCCTTGGGGGCGCCCAGATACGCAGTATTTT. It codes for CASSLPWGRPDTQYF.

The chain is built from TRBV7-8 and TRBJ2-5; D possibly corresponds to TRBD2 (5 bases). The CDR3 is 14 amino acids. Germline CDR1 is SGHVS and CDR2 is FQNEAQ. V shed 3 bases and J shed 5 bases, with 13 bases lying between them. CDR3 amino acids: CASSFSGFRETQYF. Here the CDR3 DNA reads TGTGCCAGCAGCTTCTCGGGGTTTCGGGAGACCCAGTACTTC.

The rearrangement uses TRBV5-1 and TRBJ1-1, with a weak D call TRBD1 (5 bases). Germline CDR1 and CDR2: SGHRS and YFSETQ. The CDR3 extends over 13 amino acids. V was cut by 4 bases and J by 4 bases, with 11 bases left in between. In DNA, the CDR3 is TGCGCCAGCAGCCCGGGGGGTGGCACTGAAGCTTTCTTT. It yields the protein CASSPGGGTEAFF.

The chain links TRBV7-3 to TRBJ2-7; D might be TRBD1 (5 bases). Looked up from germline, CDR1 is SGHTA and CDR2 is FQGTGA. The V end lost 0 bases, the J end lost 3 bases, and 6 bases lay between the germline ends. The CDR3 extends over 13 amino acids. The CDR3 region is CASSLTDNYEQYF. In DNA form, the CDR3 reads TGTGCCAGCAGCTTAACGGACAACTACGAGCAGTACTTC.

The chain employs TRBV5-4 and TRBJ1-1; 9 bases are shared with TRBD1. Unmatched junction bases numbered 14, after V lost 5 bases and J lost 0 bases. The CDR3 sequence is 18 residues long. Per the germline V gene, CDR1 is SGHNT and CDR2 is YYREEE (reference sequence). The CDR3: CASSTMGQGDPLNTEAFF. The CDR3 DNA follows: TGTGCCAGCAGTACTATGGGACAGGGCGACCCATTGAACACTGAAGCTTTCTTT.

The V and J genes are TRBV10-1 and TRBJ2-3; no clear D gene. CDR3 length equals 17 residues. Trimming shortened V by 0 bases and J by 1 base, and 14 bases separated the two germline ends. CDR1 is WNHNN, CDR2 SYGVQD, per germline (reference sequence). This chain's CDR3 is CASSESTVGWGTDTQYF. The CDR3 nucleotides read TGCGCCAGCAGTGAGTCGACCGTCGGGTGGGGCACAGATACGCAGTATTTT.

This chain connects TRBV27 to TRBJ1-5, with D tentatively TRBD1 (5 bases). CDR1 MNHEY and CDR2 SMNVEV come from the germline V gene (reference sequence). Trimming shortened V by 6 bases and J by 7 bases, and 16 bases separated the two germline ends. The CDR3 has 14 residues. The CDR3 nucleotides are TGTGCCAGCAGGAGAGTCGGGACCGCGCAGCCCCAGCATTTT. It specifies CASRRVGTAQPQHF.

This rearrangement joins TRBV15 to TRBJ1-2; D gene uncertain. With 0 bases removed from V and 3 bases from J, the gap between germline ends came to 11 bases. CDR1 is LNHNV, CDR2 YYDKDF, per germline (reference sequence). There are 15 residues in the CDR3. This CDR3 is CATSRDRQDDYGYTF. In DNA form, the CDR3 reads TGTGCCACCAGCAGAGATAGGCAGGACGACTATGGCTACACCTTC.

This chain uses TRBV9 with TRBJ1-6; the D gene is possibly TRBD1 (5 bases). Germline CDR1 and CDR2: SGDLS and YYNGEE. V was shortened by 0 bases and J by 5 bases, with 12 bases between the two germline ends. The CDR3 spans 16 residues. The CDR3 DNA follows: TGTGCCAGCAGCGTAGGAGGGGCAGACAATAATTCACCCCTCCACTTT. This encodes CASSVGGADNNSPLHF.

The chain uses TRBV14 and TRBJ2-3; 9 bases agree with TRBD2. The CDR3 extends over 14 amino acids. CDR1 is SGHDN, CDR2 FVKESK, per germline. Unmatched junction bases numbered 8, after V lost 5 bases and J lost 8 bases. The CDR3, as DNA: TGTGCCAGCAGCGTTGCGGGGGGGCTTAGTACGCAGTATTTT. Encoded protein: CASSVAGGLSTQYF.

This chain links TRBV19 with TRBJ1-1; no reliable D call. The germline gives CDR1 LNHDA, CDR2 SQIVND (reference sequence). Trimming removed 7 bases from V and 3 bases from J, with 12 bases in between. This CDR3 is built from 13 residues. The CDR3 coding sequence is TGTGCCAGTACCGCCGGGATCCACACTGAAGCTTTCTTT. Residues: CASTAGIHTEAFF.

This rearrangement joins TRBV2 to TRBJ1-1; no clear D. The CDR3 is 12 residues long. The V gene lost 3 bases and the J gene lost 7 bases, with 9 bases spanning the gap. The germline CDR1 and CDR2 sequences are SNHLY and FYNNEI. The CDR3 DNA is TGTGCCAGCAGTGAGTCTCACATTGAAGCTTTCTTT. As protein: CASSESHIEAFF.

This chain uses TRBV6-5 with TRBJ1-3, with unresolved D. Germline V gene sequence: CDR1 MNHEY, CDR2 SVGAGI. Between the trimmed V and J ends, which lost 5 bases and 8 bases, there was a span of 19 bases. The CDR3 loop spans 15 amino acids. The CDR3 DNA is TGTGCCAGCAGTCCCTTTTTCCCTTGGGAGGACACCATATATTTT. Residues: CASSPFFPWEDTIYF.

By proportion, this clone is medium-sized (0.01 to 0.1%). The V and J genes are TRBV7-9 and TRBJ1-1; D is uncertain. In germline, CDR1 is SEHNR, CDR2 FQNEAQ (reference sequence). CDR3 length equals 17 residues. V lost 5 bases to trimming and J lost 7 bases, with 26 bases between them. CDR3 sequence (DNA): TGTGCCAGCAGCACCACAATCCAAGACACCGGCAGACGTGAAGCTTTCTTT. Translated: CASSTTIQDTGRREAFF.

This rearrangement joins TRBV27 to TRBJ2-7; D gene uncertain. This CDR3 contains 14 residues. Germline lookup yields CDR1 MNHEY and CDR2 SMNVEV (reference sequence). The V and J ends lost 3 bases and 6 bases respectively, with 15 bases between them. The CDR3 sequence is CASSLGPKPSEQYF. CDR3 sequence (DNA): TGTGCCAGCAGTTTGGGTCCCAAACCCAGCGAGCAGTACTTC.

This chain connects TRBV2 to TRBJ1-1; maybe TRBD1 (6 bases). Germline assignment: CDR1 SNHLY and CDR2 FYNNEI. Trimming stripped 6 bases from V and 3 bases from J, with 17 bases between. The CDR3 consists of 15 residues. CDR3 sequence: CASRGDLKGDTEAFF. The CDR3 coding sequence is TGTGCCAGCAGGGGAGACCTGAAGGGGGACACTGAAGCTTTCTTT.

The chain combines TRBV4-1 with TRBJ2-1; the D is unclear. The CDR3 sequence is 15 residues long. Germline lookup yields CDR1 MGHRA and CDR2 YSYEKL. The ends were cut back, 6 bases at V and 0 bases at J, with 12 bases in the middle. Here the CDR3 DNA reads TGCGCCAGCAGTTTTACAGCGAGCTCCTACAATGAGCAGTTCTTC. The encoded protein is CASSFTASSYNEQFF.

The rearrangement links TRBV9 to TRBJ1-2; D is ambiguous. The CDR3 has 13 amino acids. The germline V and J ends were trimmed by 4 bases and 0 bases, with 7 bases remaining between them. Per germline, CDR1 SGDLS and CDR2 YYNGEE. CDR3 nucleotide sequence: TGTGCCAGCAGCACGAAAGCTAACTATGGCTACACCTTC. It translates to CASSTKANYGYTF.

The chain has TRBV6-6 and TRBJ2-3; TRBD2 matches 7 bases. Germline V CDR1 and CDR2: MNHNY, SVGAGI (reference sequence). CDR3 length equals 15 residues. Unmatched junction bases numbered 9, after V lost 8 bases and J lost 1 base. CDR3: CASSLGGDGTDTQYF. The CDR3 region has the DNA TGTGCCAGCTCTCTGGGAGGGGACGGCACAGATACGCAGTATTTT.

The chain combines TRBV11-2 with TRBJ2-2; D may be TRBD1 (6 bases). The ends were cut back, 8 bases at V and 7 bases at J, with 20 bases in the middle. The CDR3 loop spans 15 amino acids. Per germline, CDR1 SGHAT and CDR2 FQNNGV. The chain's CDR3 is CASSPTGFGSGELFF. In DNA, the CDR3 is TGTGCCAGCTCCCCAACAGGGTTTGGAAGCGGGGAGCTGTTTTTT. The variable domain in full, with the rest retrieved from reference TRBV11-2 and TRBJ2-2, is EAGVAQSPRYKIIEKRQSVAFWCNPISGHATLYWYQQILGQGPKLLIQFQNNGVVDDSQLPKDRFSAERLKGVDSTLKIQPAKLEDSAVYLCASSPTGFGSGELFFGEGSRLTVL.

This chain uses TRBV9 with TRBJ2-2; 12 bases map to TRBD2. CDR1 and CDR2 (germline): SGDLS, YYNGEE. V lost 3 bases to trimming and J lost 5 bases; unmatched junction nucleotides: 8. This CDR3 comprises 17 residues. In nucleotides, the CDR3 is TGTGCCAGCAGCGCGGGGACTAGCGGGCACCGTACCGGGGAGCTGTTTTTT. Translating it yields CASSAGTSGHRTGELFF.

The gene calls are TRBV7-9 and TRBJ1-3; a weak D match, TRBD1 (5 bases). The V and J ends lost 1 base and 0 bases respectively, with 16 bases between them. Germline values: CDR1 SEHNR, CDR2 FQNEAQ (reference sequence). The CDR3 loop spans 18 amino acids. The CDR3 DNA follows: TGTGCCAGCAGCTTAGTACCCGTTCCAGGGATCTCTGGAAACACCATATATTTT. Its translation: CASSLVPVPGISGNTIYF.

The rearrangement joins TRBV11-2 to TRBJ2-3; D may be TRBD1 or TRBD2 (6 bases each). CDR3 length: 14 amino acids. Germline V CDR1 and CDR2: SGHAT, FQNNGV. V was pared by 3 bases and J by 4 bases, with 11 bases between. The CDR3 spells CASSLGGLPDTQYF. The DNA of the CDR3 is TGTGCCAGCAGCTTGGGGGGCCTACCAGATACGCAGTATTTT.

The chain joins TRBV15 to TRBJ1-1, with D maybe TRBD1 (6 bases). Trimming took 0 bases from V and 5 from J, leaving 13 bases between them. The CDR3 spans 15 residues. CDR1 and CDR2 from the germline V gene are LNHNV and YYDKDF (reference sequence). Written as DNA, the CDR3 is TGTGCCACCAGCAGAGAAGGGGGAAGGTGGACTGAAGCTTTCTTT. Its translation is CATSREGGRWTEAFF.

CDR3 nucleotides: TGTGCCAGCAGCCCTAAACCAGGACAGGACTTATGGGAAGCTTTCTTT. As protein: CASSPKPGQDLWEAFF. The chain links TRBV7-8 to TRBJ1-1; 7 bases are shared with TRBD1. The CDR3 totals 16 residues. CDR1 is SGHVS, CDR2 FQNEAQ, per germline. V gave up 5 bases and J gave up 8 bases; unmatched junction bases: 17.

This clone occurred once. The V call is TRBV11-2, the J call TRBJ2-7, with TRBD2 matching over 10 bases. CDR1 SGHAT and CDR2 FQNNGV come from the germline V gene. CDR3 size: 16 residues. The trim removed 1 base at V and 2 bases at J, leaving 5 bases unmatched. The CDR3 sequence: CASSLGRTSGTYEQYF. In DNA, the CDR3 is TGTGCCAGCAGCTTAGGCCGGACTAGCGGAACCTACGAGCAGTACTTC.

CDR3 in amino acids: CAISDPDEEDYGYTF. Here the CDR3 DNA reads TGTGCCATCAGTGACCCCGACGAGGAGGACTATGGCTACACCTTC. The chain uses TRBV10-3 and TRBJ1-2; D is unresolved. V was cut by 3 bases and J by 3 bases, with 14 bases left in between. Per germline, CDR1 ENHRY and CDR2 SYGVKD. The CDR3 sequence is 15 residues long.

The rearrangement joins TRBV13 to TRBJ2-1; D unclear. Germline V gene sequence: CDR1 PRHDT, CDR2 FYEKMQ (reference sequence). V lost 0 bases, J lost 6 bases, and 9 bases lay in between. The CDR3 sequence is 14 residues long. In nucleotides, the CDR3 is TGTGCCAGCAGCTTAGGCGGCCCCTTCAATGAGCAGTTCTTC. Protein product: CASSLGGPFNEQFF.

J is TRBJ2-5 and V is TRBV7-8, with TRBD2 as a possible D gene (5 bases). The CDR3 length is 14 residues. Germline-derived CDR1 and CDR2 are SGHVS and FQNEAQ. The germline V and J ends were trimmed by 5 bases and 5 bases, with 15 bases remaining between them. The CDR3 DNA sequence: TGTGCCAGCAGCCCGAGGGAAGGTGAGGAGACCCAGTACTTC. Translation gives CASSPREGEETQYF.